These 29 T cell receptor beta chains were sequenced from one sample in a study of blood T cell repertoires in COVID-19. This table comes from immunoSEQ multiplex PCR, and its TCRdb copy is limited to in-frame clones, with some not included. The table has 35,000 to 40,000 clones, approximately 91% seen once. Input material: peripheral blood. The origin of the receptors is a man aged 70 or older with acute or convalescent COVID-19.

DNA for the CDR3: TGTGCCAGTAGTACGGGACTCGGGGGTACGCAGTATTTT. The encoded protein is CASSTGLGGTQYF. This rearrangement joins TRBV19 to TRBJ2-3; D might be TRBD2 (6 bases). CDR1 is LNHDA and CDR2 is SQIVND in the germline V gene (reference sequence). The CDR3 sequence is 13 residues long. V was pared by 4 bases and J by 8 bases, with 13 bases between.

The chain combines TRBV27 with TRBJ1-2; 9 bases are shared with TRBD1. The CDR3 contains 14 residues. Germline V lookup: CDR1 MNHEY, CDR2 SMNVEV (reference sequence). V was pared by 3 bases and J by 5 bases, with 4 bases of the junction left unmatched. The CDR3 loop reads CASSFSGQGYGYTF. DNA for the CDR3: TGTGCCAGCAGTTTCTCGGGACAGGGTTATGGCTACACCTTC.

This rearrangement joins TRBV6-1 to TRBJ1-5, with TRBD1 matching over 7 bases. CDR3 length equals 15 residues. J gave up 0 bases and V 1 base, and 0 bases lay outside the gene matches. CDR1 and CDR2 (germline): MNHNS, SASEGT. CDR3 in amino acids: CASSEGQGSNQPQHF. The CDR3 bases are TGTGCCAGCAGTGAAGGACAGGGTAGCAATCAGCCCCAGCATTTT.

This clone was counted a few times. The rearrangement links TRBV4-1 to TRBJ1-3; tentative D call: TRBD1 (5 bases). This CDR3 has 16 amino acids. The germline CDR1 and CDR2 sequences are MGHRA and YSYEKL. V shed 5 bases and J shed 7 bases, with 21 bases lying between them. The CDR3 sequence is CASSLVFSTDANTIYF. CDR3 DNA sequence: TGCGCCAGCAGCTTAGTTTTCTCGACAGATGCTAACACCATATATTTT.

This sequence joins TRBV5-1 and TRBJ2-1; the match to TRBD2 covers 12 bases. V lost 0 bases to trimming and J lost 9 bases; unmatched junction nucleotides: 4. The CDR3 has 15 residues. Germline V gene sequence: CDR1 SGHRS, CDR2 YFSETQ. CDR3 DNA: TGCGCCAGCAGCTTGGACCCGGGACTAGCGGGTGAGCAGTTCTTC. Protein: CASSLDPGLAGEQFF.

This clone was found once. This rearrangement joins TRBV4-2 to TRBJ2-3, with TRBD2 matching 13 bases. The CDR3 is made up of 18 amino acids. The germline CDR1 and CDR2 sequences are LGHNA and YNFKEQ. The junction had 8 bases not matched to a gene; V was cut back by 1 base and J by 4 bases. The CDR3 protein is CASSQVPPGLAGPDTQYF. CDR3 DNA sequence: TGTGCCAGCAGCCAAGTACCCCCGGGACTAGCGGGACCAGATACGCAGTATTTT.

This clone has a handful of counts. The V gene is TRBV9, the J gene TRBJ2-7, with D possibly being TRBD1 (6 bases). Germline lookup yields CDR1 SGDLS and CDR2 YYNGEE. CDR3 length: 14 residues. The ends were cut back, 1 base at V and 6 bases at J, with 14 bases in the middle. The CDR3 coding sequence is TGTGCCAGCAGCGTAACAGGGTCCAGCTTCGAGCAGTACTTC. It yields the protein CASSVTGSSFEQYF.

The sample holds a few counts of this clone. V gene TRBV15 combines with J gene TRBJ2-1; 7 nucleotides agree with TRBD2. The J segment lost 10 bases and the V segment lost 0 bases, leaving 9 bases of the junction unmatched. CDR1 is LNHNV, CDR2 YYDKDF, per germline (reference sequence). The CDR3 is 15 residues long. The CDR3 coding sequence is TGTGCCACCAGCAGAGATAAGGGACTATCAAGGGAGCAGTTCTTC. Amino acid sequence: CATSRDKGLSREQFF.

The genes are TRBV11-3 and TRBJ2-1; 15 positions agree with TRBD2. Germline CDR1 and CDR2: SGHNT and YENEEA. Trimming removed 4 bases from V and 9 bases from J; junction bases left unmatched: 1. The CDR3 loop spans 14 amino acids. CDR3 amino acids: CASSSGLAGGEQFF. The CDR3 DNA follows: TGTGCCAGCAGCTCGGGACTAGCGGGGGGTGAGCAGTTCTTC.

This chain uses TRBV28 with TRBJ1-5; D remains unclear. CDR1 is MDHEN, CDR2 SYDVKM, per germline. The germline V and J ends were trimmed by 6 bases and 0 bases, with 6 bases remaining between them. CDR3 length equals 13 residues. Here the CDR3 reads CASSINSNQPQHF. For the CDR3, the DNA is TGTGCCAGCAGCATCAATAGCAATCAGCCCCAGCATTTT. The whole variable domain, remainder taken from reference TRBV28 and TRBJ1-5, is DVKVTQSSRYLVKRTGEKVFLECVQDMDHENMFWYRQDPGLGLRLIYFSYDVKMKEKGDIPEGYSVSREKKERFSLILESASTNQTSMYLCASSINSNQPQHFGDGTRLSIL.

The CDR3 DNA is TGTGCCAGCAATCCAACTGGAGGGGACTATGGCTACACCTTC. The encoded protein is CASNPTGGDYGYTF. J is TRBJ1-2 and V is TRBV6-5; D may be TRBD1 (5 bases). Germline assignment: CDR1 MNHEY and CDR2 SVGAGI. The CDR3 consists of 14 residues. Trimming pared 7 bases from V and 3 bases from J, leaving 15 bases between.

V usage is TRBV7-9 and J usage is TRBJ2-7; D possibly corresponds to TRBD2 (5 bases). Deletions cut 5 bases from V and 6 bases from J, with 26 bases between. This CDR3 comprises 17 residues. Germline V gives CDR1 SEHNR, CDR2 FQNEAQ (reference sequence). CDR3 sequence reads: CASSGVGSAGTLLEQYF. Written as DNA, the CDR3 is TGTGCCAGCAGCGGCGTGGGGAGTGCTGGAACCCTCCTCGAGCAGTACTTC.

V is TRBV9 and J is TRBJ2-1; 9 positions agree with TRBD2. Germline V gives CDR1 SGDLS, CDR2 YYNGEE. Trimming removed 4 bases from V and 2 bases from J; junction bases left unmatched: 13. The CDR3 has 18 residues. Here the CDR3 DNA reads TGTGCCAGCAGCCTCGAAGGGGTAGCGGGAGCAACCTACAATGAGCAGTTCTTC. This translates into CASSLEGVAGATYNEQFF. Full variable domain (outside the CDR3, taken from reference TRBV9 and TRBJ2-1): DSGVTQTPKHLITATGQRVTLRCSPRSGDLSVYWYQQSLDQGLQFLIQYYNGEERAKGNILERFSAQQFPDLHSELNLSSLELGDSALYFCASSLEGVAGATYNEQFFGPGTRLTVL.

This chain connects TRBV27 to TRBJ2-3; 7 nucleotides align to TRBD2. V dropped 10 bases and J dropped 2; count of bases not matched to a gene: 9. This CDR3 spans 14 amino acids. Germline V gene data show CDR1 as MNHEY and CDR2 as SMNVEV (reference sequence). The CDR3 DNA reads TGTGCCACCACTGCTAGCGGTCTCACAGATACGCAGTATTTT. Residues: CATTASGLTDTQYF.

The DNA of the CDR3 is TGTGCCAGCAGCTTCGACAGGGCTTCCTACAATGAGCAGTTCTTC. It yields the protein CASSFDRASYNEQFF. This chain links TRBV7-3 with TRBJ2-1; 7 bases map to TRBD1. Germline loops: CDR1 SGHTA, CDR2 FQGTGA. This CDR3 has 15 residues. Trimming cost V 3 bases and J 1 base; bases outside gene matches: 3.

The chain uses TRBV6-1 and TRBJ2-7; perhaps TRBD1 as D (5 bases). Germline V gene lookup returns CDR1 MNHNS and CDR2 SASEGT. The CDR3 has 13 amino acids. Trimming left V 2 bases short and J 6 bases short, with 11 bases between. The CDR3 nucleotides are TGTGCCAGCAGTGAAAGACAGTTCAGCGAGCAGTACTTC. Translation gives CASSERQFSEQYF.

The rearrangement joins TRBV6-5 to TRBJ2-5, with a tentative D call TRBD2 (6 bases). CDR3 length: 15 amino acids. The germline V and J ends were trimmed by 0 bases and 5 bases, with 13 bases remaining between them. CDR1 is MNHEY and CDR2 is SVGAGI in the germline V gene. For the CDR3, the DNA is TGTGCCAGCAGTTACTCAACGTTAGCGGATGAGACCCAGTACTTC. Translating gives CASSYSTLADETQYF.

The chain couples TRBV11-3 to TRBJ2-2; 7 bases match TRBD2. The CDR3 has 15 amino acids. CDR1 and CDR2 from the germline V gene are SGHNT and YENEEA. The trim removed 5 bases at V and 4 bases at J, leaving 7 bases unmatched. Here the CDR3 reads CASSRGSGATGELFF. The DNA for the CDR3 is TGTGCCAGCAGCCGCGGGAGTGGGGCCACCGGGGAGCTGTTTTTT.

With respect to this clone: The conserved final phenylalanine or tryptophan is absent from the CDR3, which likely points to a read error. The limits of the CDR3 on the DNA are not certain, so only TCRdb's listed CDR3 is given. The gene calls are TRBV21-1 and TRBJ1-5; TRBD1 is the table's D call and was not checked against the DNA. TRBV21-1 represents a pseudogene. The length of the CDR3 is 9 amino acids, counting both ends. CDR3 sequence reads: CAMGDRGCG.

The V gene is TRBV7-9, the J gene TRBJ2-7, with TRBD1 as a possible D gene (5 bases). The V gene lost 5 bases and the J gene lost 9 bases, with 14 bases spanning the gap. Germline V gene lookup returns CDR1 SEHNR and CDR2 FQNEAQ (reference sequence). The CDR3 spans 12 residues. DNA for the CDR3: TGTGCCAGCAGCCACCCTGGGGCCCGGCAGTACTTC. Protein product: CASSHPGARQYF.

The CDR3 reads CASSLQGRYNEQFF. The CDR3 coding sequence is TGTGCCAGCAGCTTACAGGGGAGATACAATGAGCAGTTCTTC. The rearrangement links TRBV7-8 to TRBJ2-1; D possibly corresponds to TRBD1 (6 bases). This CDR3 is 14 amino acids long. The germline V and J ends were trimmed by 2 bases and 4 bases, with 9 bases remaining between them. Germline CDR1 SGHVS, CDR2 FQNEAQ.

The chain has TRBV25-1 and TRBJ2-3; no reliable D call. The V gene lost 3 bases and the J gene lost 0 bases, with 4 bases spanning the gap. The germline CDR1 and CDR2 sequences are MGHDK and SYGVNS. The CDR3 spans 13 residues. CDR3 sequence reads: CASSEASTDTQYF. CDR3 DNA: TGTGCCAGCAGTGAGGCTAGCACAGATACGCAGTATTTT. The full variable domain, in which reference TRBV25-1 and TRBJ2-3 provide the parts outside the CDR3, is EADIYQTPRYLVIGTGKKITLECSQTMGHDKMYWYQQDPGMELHLIHYSYGVNSTEKGDLSSESTVSRIRTEHFPLTLESARPSHTSQYLCASSEASTDTQYFGPGTRLTVL.

V and J are TRBV7-8 and TRBJ1-1; no clear D. Looked up from germline, CDR1 is SGHVS and CDR2 is FQNEAQ. The V end was cut by 6 bases, the J end by 3 bases, with 17 bases between. CDR3 length: 15 residues. CDR3 nucleotide sequence: TGTGCCAGCAGGAAGGACCGGGAGGAGGACACTGAAGCTTTCTTT. Translated: CASRKDREEDTEAFF.

The chain carries TRBV4-3 and TRBJ2-7; D is possibly TRBD2 (5 bases). CDR1 and CDR2 (germline): LGHNA, YSLEER. The CDR3 loop spans 17 amino acids. The V end lost 1 base, the J end lost 4 bases, and 20 bases lay between the germline ends. The CDR3 loop reads CASSQGGGRQDRYEQYF. CDR3 coding DNA: TGCGCCAGCAGCCAAGGAGGAGGTCGGCAGGATAGATACGAGCAGTACTTC.

The rearrangement uses TRBV7-2 and TRBJ2-6; TRBD1 matches at 8 bases. J was trimmed by 2 bases and V by 3 bases; bases with no gene match: 0. This CDR3 has 15 residues. In germline, CDR1 is SGHTA, CDR2 FQGNSA. CDR3 bases: TGTGCCAGCAGCTTGGACAGGGCTGGGGCCAACGTCCTGACTTTC. Its protein product is CASSLDRAGANVLTF.

The CDR3 reads CASSPLAGWSTDTQYF. The CDR3 nucleotides read TGTGCCAGCAGCCCCTTAGCGGGATGGTCCACAGATACGCAGTATTTT. The gene calls are TRBV5-6 and TRBJ2-3; TRBD2 agrees at 8 bases. CDR3 size: 16 residues. Germline values: CDR1 SGHDT, CDR2 YYEEEE. J was trimmed by 2 bases and V by 4 bases; bases with no gene match: 9. Using reference TRBV5-6 and TRBJ2-3 for the parts outside the CDR3, the full variable domain is DAGVTQSPTHLIKTRGQQVTLRCSPKSGHDTVSWYQQALGQGPQFIFQYYEEEERQRGNFPDRFSGHQFPNYSSELNVNALLLGDSALYLCASSPLAGWSTDTQYFGPGTRLTVL.

V gene TRBV29-1 combines with J gene TRBJ2-7; 8 bases match TRBD2. Germline assignment: CDR1 SQVTM and CDR2 ANQGSEA. Germline trimming cut 7 bases from V and 1 base from J; bases unmatched to any gene: 6. The CDR3 totals 13 residues. CDR3 DNA: TGCAGCGCTTCCGGGACTAGTTCCTACGAGCAGTACTTC. This codes for CSASGTSSYEQYF.

The chain carries TRBV12-3 or TRBV12-4 and TRBJ1-6; D remains unclear. The CDR3 spans 13 residues. V was clipped by 5 bases and J by 5 bases, with 7 bases between them. CDR3 sequence reads: CASSVADNSPLHF. CDR3 coding DNA: TGTGCCAGCAGTGTGGCAGATAATTCACCCCTCCACTTT.

The genes are TRBV24-1 and TRBJ2-1; D might be TRBD1 (8 bases). This CDR3 is built from 14 residues. Per the germline V gene, CDR1 is KGHDR and CDR2 is SFDVKD. V dropped 3 bases and J dropped 12 bases, with 17 bases sitting between them. The CDR3 coding sequence is TGTGCCACCAGTGATACCGGACAGGGAGGGGTGCAGTTCTTC. Protein sequence: CATSDTGQGGVQFF.